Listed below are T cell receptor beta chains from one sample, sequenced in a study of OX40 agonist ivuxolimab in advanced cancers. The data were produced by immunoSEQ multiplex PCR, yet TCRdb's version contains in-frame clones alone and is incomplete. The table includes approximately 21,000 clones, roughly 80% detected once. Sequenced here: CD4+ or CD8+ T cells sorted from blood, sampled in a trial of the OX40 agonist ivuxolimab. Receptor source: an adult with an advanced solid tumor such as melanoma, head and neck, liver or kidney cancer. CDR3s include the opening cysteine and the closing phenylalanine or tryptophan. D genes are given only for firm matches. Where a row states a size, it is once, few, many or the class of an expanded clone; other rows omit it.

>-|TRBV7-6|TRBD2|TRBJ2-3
CASSLTSGRGDTQYF
TGTGCCAGCAGCCTTACTAGCGGTCGTGGCGATACGCAGTATTTT
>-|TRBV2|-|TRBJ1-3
CASSGVSFSGNTIYF
TGTGCCAGCAGTGGGGTCAGCTTCTCTGGAAACACCATATATTTT
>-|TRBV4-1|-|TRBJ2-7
CASSQEVRDPSYEQYF
TGCGCCAGCAGCCAAGAGGTCAGGGACCCCTCCTACGAGCAGTACTTC
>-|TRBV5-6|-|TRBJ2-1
CASSLVQAGNEQFF
TGTGCCAGCAGCTTGGTTCAAGCGGGCAATGAGCAGTTCTTC
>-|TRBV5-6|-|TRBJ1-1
CASSPGANTEAFF
TGTGCCAGCAGCCCCGGGGCGAACACTGAAGCTTTCTTT
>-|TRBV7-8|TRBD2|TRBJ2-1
CASSLSGRGYNEQFF
TGTGCCAGCAGCTTATCCGGGAGGGGTTACAATGAGCAGTTCTTC
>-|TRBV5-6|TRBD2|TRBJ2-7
CASSLLAGGPFYEQYF
TGTGCCAGCAGCTTGCTAGCGGGAGGGCCTTTTTACGAGCAGTACTTC
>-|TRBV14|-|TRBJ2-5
CASSRDIGETQYF
TGTGCCAGCAGCCGGGACATAGGAGAGACCCAGTACTTC
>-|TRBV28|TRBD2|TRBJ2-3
CASTPGGPEVEYF
TGTGCCAGCACCCCGGGAGGGCCGGAGGTGGAGTATTTT
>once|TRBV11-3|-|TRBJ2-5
CASSLFGGHQETQYF
TGTGCCAGCAGCTTATTTGGGGGGCATCAAGAGACCCAGTACTTC
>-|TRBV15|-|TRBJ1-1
CATSRDPGHRNTEAFF
TGTGCCACCAGCAGAGATCCAGGGCACAGGAACACTGAAGCTTTCTTT
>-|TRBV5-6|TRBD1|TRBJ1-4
CASSLTPGTGNEKLFF
TGTGCCAGCAGCTTAACCCCCGGGACAGGGAATGAAAAACTGTTTTTT
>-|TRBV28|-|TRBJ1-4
CASSFGVELSNEKLFF
TGTGCCAGCAGTTTCGGGGTGGAGTTGTCTAATGAAAAACTGTTTTTT
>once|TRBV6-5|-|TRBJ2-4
CASSYSRTVAKNIQYF
TGTGCCAGCAGTTACTCAAGGACGGTAGCCAAAAACATTCAGTACTTC
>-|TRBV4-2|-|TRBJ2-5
CASSQSLGETQYF
TGTGCCAGCAGCCAGTCCCTAGGGGAGACCCAGTACTTC
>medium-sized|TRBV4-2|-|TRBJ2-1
CASSQVQGTSDPLSSYNEQFF
TGTGCCAGCAGCCAAGTTCAGGGGACCTCGGATCCTTTGAGCTCCTACAATGAGCAGTTCTTC
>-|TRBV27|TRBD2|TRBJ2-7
CASSPRPSGGEQYF
TGTGCCAGCAGTCCCCGGCCTAGCGGGGGCGAGCAGTACTTC
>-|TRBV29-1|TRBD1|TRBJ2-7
CSVMTGGSYEQYF
TGCAGCGTGATGACAGGGGGCTCCTACGAGCAGTACTTC
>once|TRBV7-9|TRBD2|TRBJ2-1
CASSSTGTSGRLDEQFF
TGTGCCAGCAGCTCGACCGGGACTAGCGGGAGGTTGGATGAGCAGTTCTTC
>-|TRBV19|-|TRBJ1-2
CASSPGSGAYGYTF
TGTGCCAGTAGTCCGGGATCCGGGGCCTATGGCTACACCTTC
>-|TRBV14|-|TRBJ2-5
CASSQEDLQETQYF
TGTGCCAGCAGCCAAGAGGATCTCCAAGAGACCCAGTACTTC
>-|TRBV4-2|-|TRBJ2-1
CASSPQKGSLNEQFF
TGTGCCAGCAGCCCCCAGAAAGGGTCCCTAAATGAGCAGTTCTTC
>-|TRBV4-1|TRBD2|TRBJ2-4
CASSPIAGGEYENIQYF
TGCGCCAGCAGCCCAATTGCGGGAGGGGAGTACGAAAACATTCAGTACTTC
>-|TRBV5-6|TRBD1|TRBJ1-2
CASSPGTAYGYTF
TGTGCCAGCAGCCCCGGGACAGCCTATGGCTACACCTTC
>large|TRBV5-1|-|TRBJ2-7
CASSLASARLYEQYF
TGCGCCAGCAGCTTGGCTAGCGCCCGGCTCTACGAGCAGTACTTC
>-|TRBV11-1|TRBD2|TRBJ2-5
CASSDLAGGWETQYF
TGTGCCAGCAGCGATCTAGCGGGAGGGTGGGAGACCCAGTACTTC
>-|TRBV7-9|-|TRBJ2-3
CASSYARGTDTQYF
TGTGCCAGCAGCTACGCGAGGGGCACAGATACGCAGTATTTT
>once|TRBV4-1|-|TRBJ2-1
CASSRGGQEEFF
TGCGCCAGCAGCCGAGGAGGTCAAGAGGAGTTCTTC